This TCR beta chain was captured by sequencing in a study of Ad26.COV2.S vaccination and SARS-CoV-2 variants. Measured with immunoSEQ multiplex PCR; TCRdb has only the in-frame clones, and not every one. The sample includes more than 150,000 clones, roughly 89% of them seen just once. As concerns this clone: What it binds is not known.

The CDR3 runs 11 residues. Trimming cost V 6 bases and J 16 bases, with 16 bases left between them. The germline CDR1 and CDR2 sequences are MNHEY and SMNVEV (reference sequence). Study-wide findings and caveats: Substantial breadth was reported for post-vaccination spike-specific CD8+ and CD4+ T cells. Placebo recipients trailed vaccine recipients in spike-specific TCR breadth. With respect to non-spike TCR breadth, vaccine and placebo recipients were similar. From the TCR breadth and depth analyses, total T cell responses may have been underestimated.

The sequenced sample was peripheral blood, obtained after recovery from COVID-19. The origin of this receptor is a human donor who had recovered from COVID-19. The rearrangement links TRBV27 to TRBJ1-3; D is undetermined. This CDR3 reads CASRDRARWYF. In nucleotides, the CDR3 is TGTGCCAGCAGGGACCGGGCCCGTTGGTATTTT.